The 13 T cell receptor beta chains reported below all come from one sample, sequenced in a study of Ad26.COV2.S vaccination and SARS-CoV-2 variants. Generated by immunoSEQ multiplex PCR, the TCRdb table keeps only in-frame clones and is missing some. The sample holds 300,000 to 400,000 clones, roughly 90% seen once. Treatment described: about 20 received Ad26.COV2.S at low or high dose, single or two shots; roughly five received placebo; per-sample allocation not given. Sampling was done on day 63 after the first vaccine or placebo injection. Specimen: peripheral blood, collected in a trial of Ad26.COV2.S vaccine versus placebo. These receptors were collected from a person aged 18-65 years who received the Ad26.COV2.S COVID-19 vaccine or a placebo.

This clone was recorded only once. The chain joins TRBV18 to TRBJ2-3; 8 nucleotides align to TRBD2. The CDR3 runs 16 residues. Losses at the gene ends were 6 bases for V and 1 base for J; bases not matched to a gene: 9. Germline loops: CDR1 KGHSH, CDR2 LQKENI. The CDR3 nucleotides read TGTGCCAGCTCTCTCCTTAGCGGGGATGGCACAGATACGCAGTATTTT. Residues: CASSLLSGDGTDTQYF.

In this sample, this clone turned up once. V is TRBV5-6 and J is TRBJ1-1; TRBD1 agrees at 7 bases. From germline, CDR1 is SGHDT and CDR2 YYEEEE. Trimming removed 3 bases from V and 4 bases from J; junction bases left unmatched: 9. The CDR3 length is 15 residues. The CDR3, as DNA: TGTGCCAGCAGCTCAGGAGGGGGCGCGGCCACTGAAGCTTTCTTT. It specifies CASSSGGGAATEAFF.

This clone was observed a single time. The V gene is TRBV19, the J gene TRBJ2-1, with TRBD2 identical over 10 bases. CDR3 size: 18 residues. V was pared by 6 bases and J by 4 bases, with 15 bases of the junction left unmatched. Germline V lookup: CDR1 LNHDA, CDR2 SQIVND (reference sequence). Here the CDR3 DNA reads TGTGCCAGTAGCCTCAGCGTGGGAGCGGGGGGGAGTTACAATGAGCAGTTCTTC. Translation: CASSLSVGAGGSYNEQFF.

This clone appeared once. The V gene is TRBV25-1, the J gene TRBJ1-2, with D perhaps TRBD1 (6 bases). The V gene's germline CDR1 is MGHDK and CDR2 SYGVNS. V lost 4 bases, J lost 4 bases, and 10 bases lay in between. This CDR3 has 13 residues. The chain's CDR3 is CASSGGAGYGYTF. The CDR3, as DNA: TGTGCCAGCAGTGGGGGGGCGGGCTATGGCTACACCTTC.

J is TRBJ2-7 and V is TRBV11-2, with D tentatively TRBD2 (6 bases). V lost 5 bases and J 3 bases, leaving 17 bases between the germline ends. Germline V gene lookup returns CDR1 SGHAT and CDR2 FQNNGV. The length of the CDR3 is 15 residues. CDR3 in amino acids: CASSHDGEAYYEQYF. CDR3 DNA sequence: TGTGCCAGCAGCCATGATGGGGAGGCTTACTACGAGCAGTACTTC.

The chain has TRBV5-8 and TRBJ2-7; D is uncertain. V lost 0 bases, J lost 6 bases, and 10 bases lay in between. Looked up from germline, CDR1 is SGHTS and CDR2 is YDEGEE. The CDR3 sequence is 13 residues long. Here the CDR3 reads CASSLEFVGEQYV. CDR3 in DNA: TGTGCCAGCAGCTTGGAGTTCGTTGGCGAGCAGTACGTC.

The chain couples TRBV21-1 to TRBJ1-2. TRBV21-1 is labeled a pseudogene. This CDR3 has 15 residues. The CDR3 sequence is CASAILECIISGYTF. CDR3 in DNA: TGTGCCAGCGCTATATTGGAGTGTATAATTTCTGGCTACACCTTC.

The chain links TRBV30 to TRBJ1-2; D unclear. This CDR3 spans 12 amino acids. Germline values: CDR1 GTSNPN, CDR2 SVGIG (reference sequence). Trimming removed 2 bases from V and 4 bases from J, with 8 bases in between. CDR3 bases: TGTGCCTGGAGTTTTGTAGGCTATGGCTACACCTTC. Protein product: CAWSFVGYGYTF.

The V gene is TRBV27, the J gene TRBJ1-4, with 10 bases lining up with TRBD1. The J segment lost 7 bases and the V segment lost 6 bases, leaving 2 bases of the junction unmatched. In germline, CDR1 is MNHEY, CDR2 SMNVEV (reference sequence). This CDR3 is 13 amino acids long. CDR3 in amino acids: CASSGTGVEKLFF. CDR3 DNA sequence: TGTGCCAGCAGCGGGACAGGGGTTGAAAAACTGTTTTTT.

The V gene is TRBV6-6, the J gene TRBJ2-2; TRBD1 is a possible D gene (5 bases). This CDR3 contains 13 residues. Trimming stripped 2 bases from V and 6 bases from J, with 7 bases between. Germline assignment: CDR1 MNHNY and CDR2 SVGAGI (reference sequence). The CDR3 region has the DNA TGTGCCAGCAGTTACGTCAGGGCCGGGGAGCTGTTTTTT. Residues: CASSYVRAGELFF.

The chain couples TRBV5-5 to TRBJ2-5, with 12 bases lining up with TRBD2. Germline trimming cut 4 bases from V and 3 bases from J; bases unmatched to any gene: 7. The CDR3 totals 16 residues. Looked up from germline, CDR1 is SGHKS and CDR2 is YYEKEE (reference sequence). CDR3 in DNA: TGTGCCAGCAGCCATGGGACTAGCGGGTTGAAAGAGACCCAGTACTTC. Amino acid sequence: CASSHGTSGLKETQYF. The full variable domain, in which reference TRBV5-5 and TRBJ2-5 provide the parts outside the CDR3, is DAGVTQSPTHLIKTRGQQVTLRCSPISGHKSVSWYQQVLGQGPQFIFQYYEKEERGRGNFPDRFSARQFPNYSSELNVNALLLGDSALYLCASSHGTSGLKETQYFGPGTRLLVL.

The chain links TRBV7-2 to TRBJ1-1; D call uncertain. This CDR3 spans 14 amino acids. Trimming removed 0 bases from V and 0 bases from J, with 5 bases in between. CDR1 and CDR2 (germline): SGHTA, FQGNSA. CDR3 coding DNA: TGTGCCAGCAGCTTAGCACAGATGAACACTGAAGCTTTCTTT. Amino acids: CASSLAQMNTEAFF.

V usage is TRBV19 and J usage is TRBJ2-3; 14 bases match TRBD2. The J segment lost 4 bases and the V segment lost 10 bases, leaving 19 bases of the junction unmatched. This CDR3 comprises 19 residues. Looked up from germline, CDR1 is LNHDA and CDR2 is SQIVND (reference sequence). CDR3 sequence (DNA): TGTGCCACAGACCCTGGACTAGCGGGAGGCCGGGGGGTGGCAGATACGCAGTATTTT. The encoded protein is CATDPGLAGGRGVADTQYF.